The clone carrying this T cell receptor (beta chain) was observed once. The CDR3 is 14 amino acids. Germline-derived CDR1 and CDR2 are SGHTA and FQGNSA. V was cut by 5 bases and J by 0 bases, with 7 bases left in between. Using immunoSEQ multiplex PCR, the repertoire was profiled, and TCRdb retains in-frame clones only, with some absent. The sample has 39,000 or so clones; more than 60% are singletons. The sample originates from a study of immune evolution from preneoplasia to lung adenocarcinoma. This TCR came from a person between 55 and 70 years old with lung adenocarcinoma. The specimen was FFPE invasive lung adenocarcinoma tissue. The V call is TRBV7-2, the J call TRBJ2-2; D may be TRBD1 (6 bases). The CDR3 sequence is CASSGGPNTGELFF. The CDR3 DNA sequence: TGTGCCAGCAGCGGGGGCCCGAACACCGGGGAGCTGTTTTTT.